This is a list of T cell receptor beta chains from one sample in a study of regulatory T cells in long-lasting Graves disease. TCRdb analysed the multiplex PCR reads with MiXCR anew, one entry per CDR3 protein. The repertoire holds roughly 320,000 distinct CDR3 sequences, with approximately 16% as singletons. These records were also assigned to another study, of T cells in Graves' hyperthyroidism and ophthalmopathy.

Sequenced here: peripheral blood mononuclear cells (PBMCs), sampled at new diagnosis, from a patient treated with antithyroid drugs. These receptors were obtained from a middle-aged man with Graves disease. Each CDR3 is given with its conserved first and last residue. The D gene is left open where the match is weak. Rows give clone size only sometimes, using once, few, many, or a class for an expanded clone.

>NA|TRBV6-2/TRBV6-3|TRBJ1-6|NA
CASTTAPSPLHF
TGTGCCAGCACCACAGCCCCCTCACCCCTCCACTTT
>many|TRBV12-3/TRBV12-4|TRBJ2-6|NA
CASSSRDSGANVLTF
TGTGCCAGCAGCTCAAGGGACTCTGGGGCCAACGTCCTGACTTTC
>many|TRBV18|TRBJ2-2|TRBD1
CASSPQGQISNTGELFF
TGTGCCAGCTCACCACAGGGACAGATATCGAACACCGGGGAGCTGTTTTTT
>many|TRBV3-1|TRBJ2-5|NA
CASSQDSPSRETQYF
TGTGCCAGCAGCCAAGACAGCCCCTCGCGGGAGACCCAGTACTTC
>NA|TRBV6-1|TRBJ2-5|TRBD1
CASRPLTGVGETQYF
TGTGCCAGCAGGCCCTTGACAGGGGTGGGGGAGACCCAGTACTTC
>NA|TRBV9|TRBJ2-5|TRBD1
CASSVDRGHQETQYF
TGTGCCAGCAGCGTGGACAGGGGGCATCAAGAGACCCAGTACTTC
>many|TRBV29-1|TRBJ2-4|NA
CSVEMEAKNIQYF
TGCAGCGTTGAGATGGAGGCCAAAAACATTCAGTACTTC
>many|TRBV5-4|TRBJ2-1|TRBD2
CASRQAGGPYNEQFF
TGTGCCAGCCGCCAAGCGGGGGGGCCCTACAATGAGCAGTTCTTC
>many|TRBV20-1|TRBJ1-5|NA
CSALQGGGQPQHF
TGCAGTGCTCTACAGGGAGGAGGTCAGCCCCAGCATTTT
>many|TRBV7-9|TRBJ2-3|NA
CASSLFPHHTDTQYF
TGTGCCAGCAGCTTATTCCCCCACCACACAGATACGCAGTATTTT
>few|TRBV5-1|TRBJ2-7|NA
CASSLAEGSPSSYEQYF
TGCGCCAGCAGCTTGGCCGAGGGCAGCCCCTCTTCCTACGAGCAGTACTTC
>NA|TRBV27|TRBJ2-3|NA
CASSSGFPSTDTQYF
TGTGCCAGCAGTTCAGGGTTCCCAAGCACAGATACGCAGTATTTT
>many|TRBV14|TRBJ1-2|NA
CASSQGDTWSYTF
TGTGCCAGCAGCCAAGGGGACACTTGGAGCTACACCTTC
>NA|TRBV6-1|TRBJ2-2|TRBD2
CASGGGAGELFF
TGTGCCAGCGGCGGGGGGGCCGGGGAGCTGTTTTTT
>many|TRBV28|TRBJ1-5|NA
CASSLTVDQPQHF
TGTGCCAGCAGCTTAACCGTTGATCAGCCCCAGCATTTT
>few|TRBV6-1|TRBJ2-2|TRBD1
CASSPPGGRTGELFF
TGTGCCAGCAGTCCCCCAGGGGGCAGGACCGGGGAGCTGTTTTTT
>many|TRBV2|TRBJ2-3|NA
CASNPLADTQYF
TGTGCCAGCAACCCCCTAGCAGATACGCAGTATTTT
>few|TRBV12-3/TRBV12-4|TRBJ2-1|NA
CASSGLISGSYNEQFF
TGTGCCAGCAGCGGGCTTATAAGCGGCTCCTACAATGAGCAGTTCTTC
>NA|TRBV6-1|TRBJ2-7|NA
CASRPPGSGAGYEQYF
TGTGCCAGCAGGCCCCCTGGCTCAGGGGCGGGGTACGAACAGTACTTC
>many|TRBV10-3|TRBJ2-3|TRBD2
CAISETTSGGRDTQYF
TGTGCCATCAGTGAGACAACTAGCGGGGGGCGCGATACGCAGTATTTT
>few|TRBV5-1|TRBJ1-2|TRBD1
CASSRGQPYGYTF
TGCGCCAGCAGCAGGGGACAGCCATATGGCTACACCTTC
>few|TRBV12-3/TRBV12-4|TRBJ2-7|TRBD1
CASSFKQGIHEQYF
TGTGCCAGCAGTTTCAAACAGGGGATCCACGAGCAGTACTTC
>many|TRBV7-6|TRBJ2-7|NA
CASSRTGIDDEQYF
TGTGCCAGCAGCCGCACAGGGATCGACGACGAGCAGTACTTC
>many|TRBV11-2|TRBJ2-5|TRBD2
CASSFDRVAGKKETQYF
TGTGCCAGCAGCTTTGATCGGGTAGCGGGTAAAAAGGAGACCCAGTACTTC
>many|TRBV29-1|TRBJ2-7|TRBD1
CSVYRTGAYEQYF
TGCAGCGTATACCGGACAGGGGCCTACGAGCAGTACTTC
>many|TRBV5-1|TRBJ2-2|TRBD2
CASSERLAGSVGELFF
TGCGCCAGCAGCGAAAGACTAGCGGGATCGGTCGGGGAGCTGTTTTTT
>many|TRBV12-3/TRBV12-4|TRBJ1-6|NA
CASRDLSDSPLHF
TGTGCCAGCAGAGACCTATCGGATTCACCCCTCCACTTT
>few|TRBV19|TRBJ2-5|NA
CASSIAGRETQYF
TGTGCCAGTAGTATAGCGGGACGGGAGACCCAGTACTTC
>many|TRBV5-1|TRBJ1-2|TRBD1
CASSLLAGGGGYGYTF
TGCGCCAGCAGCCTTTTGGCAGGGGGCGGTGGCTATGGCTACACCTTC
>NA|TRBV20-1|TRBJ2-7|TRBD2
CSAGRLAGGYEQYF
TGCAGTGCTGGGAGACTAGCGGGGGGATACGAGCAGTACTTC
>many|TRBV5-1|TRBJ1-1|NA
CASSLGVGWNTEAFF
TGTGCCAGCAGCTTGGGAGTGGGATGGAACACTGAAGCTTTCTTT
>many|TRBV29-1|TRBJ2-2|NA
CSVEQTMNTGELFF
TGCAGCGTTGAACAGACCATGAACACCGGGGAGCTGTTTTTT
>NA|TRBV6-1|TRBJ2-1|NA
CASNLGGDYNEQFF
TGTGCCAGCAACCTGGGGGGCGACTACAATGAGCAGTTCTTC
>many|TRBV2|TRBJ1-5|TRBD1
CASSLTGGHQPQHF
TGTGCCAGCAGCCTGACAGGGGGCCATCAGCCCCAGCATTTT
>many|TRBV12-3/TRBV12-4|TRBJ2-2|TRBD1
CASRRTGANTGELFF
TGTGCCAGCAGACGGACAGGGGCGAACACCGGGGAGCTGTTTTTT
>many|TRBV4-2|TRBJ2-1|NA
CASSQLDRSDEQFF
TGTGCCAGCAGCCAACTGGACAGAAGCGATGAGCAGTTCTTC
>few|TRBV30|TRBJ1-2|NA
CAWRMQAGFGYTF
TGTGCCTGGAGGATGCAGGCTGGGTTTGGCTACACCTTC
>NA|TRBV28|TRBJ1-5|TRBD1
CASSAYRGQSQPQHF
TGTGCCAGCAGTGCCTACAGGGGGCAGAGTCAGCCCCAGCATTTT
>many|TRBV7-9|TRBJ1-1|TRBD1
CASSLGLGQTLMNTEAFF
TGTGCCAGCAGCTTAGGGCTGGGACAGACCTTAATGAACACTGAAGCTTTCTTT
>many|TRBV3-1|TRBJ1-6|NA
CASSQDWVPPLHF
TGTGCCAGCAGCCAAGACTGGGTTCCACCCCTCCACTTT